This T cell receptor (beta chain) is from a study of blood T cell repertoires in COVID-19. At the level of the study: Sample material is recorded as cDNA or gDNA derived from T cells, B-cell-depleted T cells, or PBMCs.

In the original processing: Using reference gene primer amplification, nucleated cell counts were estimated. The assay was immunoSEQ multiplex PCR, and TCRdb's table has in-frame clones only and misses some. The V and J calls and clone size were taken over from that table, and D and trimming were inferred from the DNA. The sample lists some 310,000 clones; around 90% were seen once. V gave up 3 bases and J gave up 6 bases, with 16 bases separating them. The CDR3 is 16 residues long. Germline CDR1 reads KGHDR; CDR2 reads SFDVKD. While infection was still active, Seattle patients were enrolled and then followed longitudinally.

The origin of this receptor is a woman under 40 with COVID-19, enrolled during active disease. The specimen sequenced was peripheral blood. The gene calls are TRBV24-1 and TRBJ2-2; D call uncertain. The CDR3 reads CATSDRRIESAGELFF. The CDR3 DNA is TGTGCCACCAGTGATCGCAGGATAGAGTCCGCCGGGGAGCTGTTTTTT.